The rows below give T cell receptor beta chains drawn from one sample of a study of blood T cell repertoires in COVID-19. Only in-frame clones appear in the TCRdb table, and some are missing; sequencing was by immunoSEQ multiplex PCR. The sample includes around 100,000 clones, 85% of them seen just once. The sequenced sample was peripheral blood. The origin of the receptors is a human donor in a cohort sampled during active COVID-19. CDR3s include the opening cysteine and the closing phenylalanine or tryptophan. The order of the fields is D gene, J gene, clone size, V gene, CDR3 protein, CDR3 DNA. The D gene is left open where the match is weak. Clone size appears in some rows only: once, few, many, or a class for an expanded clone.

D gene: TRBD1
J gene: TRBJ2-6
clone size: -
V gene: TRBV4-1
CDR3 protein: CASSLRDSVYGANVLTF
CDR3 DNA: TGCGCCAGCAGCCTCCGGGACAGTGTGTATGGGGCCAACGTCCTGACTTTC

D gene: -
J gene: TRBJ1-3
clone size: -
V gene: TRBV7-9
CDR3 protein: CASSQSTASGNTIYF
CDR3 DNA: TGTGCCAGCAGCCAATCGACAGCGTCTGGAAACACCATATATTTT

D gene: -
J gene: TRBJ1-5
clone size: -
V gene: TRBV3-1/TRBV3-2
CDR3 protein: CASSQDLRGDAQPQHF
CDR3 DNA: TGTGCCAGCAGCCAAGATTTACGGGGGGATGCTCAGCCCCAGCATTTT

D gene: -
J gene: TRBJ1-5
clone size: -
V gene: TRBV30
CDR3 protein: CAWSPRSNQPQHF
CDR3 DNA: TGTGCCTGGAGTCCCCGGTCGAATCAGCCCCAGCATTTT

D gene: -
J gene: TRBJ1-6
clone size: -
V gene: TRBV5-1
CDR3 protein: CASSLLGGYNSPLHF
CDR3 DNA: TGCGCCAGCAGCTTGTTAGGGGGTTACAATTCACCCCTCCACTTT

D gene: TRBD1
J gene: TRBJ2-7
clone size: few
V gene: TRBV7-2
CDR3 protein: CASSSDRESSYEQYF
CDR3 DNA: TGTGCCAGCAGCTCCGACAGGGAATCATCCTACGAGCAGTACTTC

D gene: -
J gene: TRBJ2-1
clone size: -
V gene: TRBV10-1
CDR3 protein: CASRLQASYNEQFF
CDR3 DNA: TGCGCCAGCAGATTGCAGGCCTCCTACAATGAGCAGTTCTTC

D gene: -
J gene: TRBJ2-1
clone size: few
V gene: TRBV18
CDR3 protein: CASSPPTGPNNEQFF
CDR3 DNA: TGTGCCAGCTCACCACCAACAGGACCCAACAATGAGCAGTTCTTC

D gene: -
J gene: TRBJ2-3
clone size: -
V gene: TRBV5-6
CDR3 protein: CASSLRSGYTDTQYF
CDR3 DNA: TGTGCCAGCAGCTTGCGGAGCGGATACACAGATACGCAGTATTTT

D gene: -
J gene: TRBJ1-1
clone size: -
V gene: TRBV27
CDR3 protein: CASSLWRDSSEAFF
CDR3 DNA: TGTGCCAGCAGTTTATGGAGGGACTCAAGTGAAGCTTTCTTT

D gene: -
J gene: TRBJ1-5
clone size: once
V gene: TRBV19
CDR3 protein: CASSPYLYQPQHF
CDR3 DNA: TGTGCCAGTAGTCCCTACTTGTATCAGCCCCAGCATTTT

D gene: TRBD1
J gene: TRBJ2-7
clone size: -
V gene: TRBV10-3
CDR3 protein: CAISVPGQFYEQYF
CDR3 DNA: TGTGCCATCAGTGTACCGGGACAGTTCTACGAGCAGTACTTC

D gene: TRBD1
J gene: TRBJ1-1
clone size: -
V gene: TRBV7-6
CDR3 protein: CASSSGQLNTEAFF
CDR3 DNA: TGTGCCAGCAGCTCGGGACAGTTAAACACTGAAGCTTTCTTT

D gene: TRBD1
J gene: TRBJ1-2
clone size: -
V gene: TRBV11-2
CDR3 protein: CASSFGSDRVNYGYTF
CDR3 DNA: TGTGCCAGCAGCTTTGGTTCGGACAGGGTTAACTATGGCTACACCTTC

D gene: -
J gene: TRBJ2-7
clone size: -
V gene: TRBV6-5
CDR3 protein: CASNPGFSPFGEQYF
CDR3 DNA: TGTGCCAGCAACCCAGGGTTTTCCCCGTTTGGCGAGCAGTACTTC

D gene: TRBD1
J gene: TRBJ2-2
clone size: -
V gene: TRBV4-2
CDR3 protein: CASSHLVGTGGFSGTGELFF
CDR3 DNA: TGTGCCAGCAGCCATTTGGTAGGGACAGGGGGGTTTAGTGGCACCGGGGAGCTGTTTTTT

D gene: TRBD1
J gene: TRBJ1-6
clone size: few
V gene: TRBV4-3
CDR3 protein: CASSQDHAGQTSPLHF
CDR3 DNA: TGCGCCAGCAGCCAAGACCACGCGGGACAGACTTCACCCCTCCACTTT

D gene: -
J gene: TRBJ1-2
clone size: -
V gene: TRBV6-5
CDR3 protein: CASSSPQGLHTF
CDR3 DNA: TGTGCCAGCAGTTCCCCCCAGGGTCTCCACACCTTC

D gene: -
J gene: TRBJ1-3
clone size: -
V gene: TRBV6-5
CDR3 protein: CASREGSGNTIYF
CDR3 DNA: TGTGCCAGCAGGGAGGGCTCTGGAAACACCATATATTTT

D gene: -
J gene: TRBJ2-5
clone size: -
V gene: TRBV28
CDR3 protein: CASSPILGTQQETQYF
CDR3 DNA: TGTGCCAGCAGTCCTATCTTAGGGACACAGCAAGAGACCCAGTACTTC

D gene: TRBD2
J gene: TRBJ2-7
clone size: few
V gene: TRBV7-2
CDR3 protein: CASSLAGHASYEQYF
CDR3 DNA: TGTGCCAGCAGCCTAGCGGGACATGCATCCTACGAGCAGTACTTC

D gene: TRBD1
J gene: TRBJ2-1
clone size: -
V gene: TRBV7-6
CDR3 protein: CASSLVGGPYNEQFF
CDR3 DNA: TGTGCCAGCAGCTTAGTAGGGGGCCCCTACAATGAGCAGTTCTTC

D gene: -
J gene: TRBJ1-1
clone size: -
V gene: TRBV6-6
CDR3 protein: CASSLGPTEAFF
CDR3 DNA: TGTGCCAGCAGTTTGGGCCCCACTGAAGCTTTCTTT

D gene: TRBD1
J gene: TRBJ1-5
clone size: once
V gene: TRBV19
CDR3 protein: CASSILAGGLQPQHF
CDR3 DNA: TGTGCCAGTAGTATACTGGCAGGGGGCCTTCAGCCCCAGCATTTT